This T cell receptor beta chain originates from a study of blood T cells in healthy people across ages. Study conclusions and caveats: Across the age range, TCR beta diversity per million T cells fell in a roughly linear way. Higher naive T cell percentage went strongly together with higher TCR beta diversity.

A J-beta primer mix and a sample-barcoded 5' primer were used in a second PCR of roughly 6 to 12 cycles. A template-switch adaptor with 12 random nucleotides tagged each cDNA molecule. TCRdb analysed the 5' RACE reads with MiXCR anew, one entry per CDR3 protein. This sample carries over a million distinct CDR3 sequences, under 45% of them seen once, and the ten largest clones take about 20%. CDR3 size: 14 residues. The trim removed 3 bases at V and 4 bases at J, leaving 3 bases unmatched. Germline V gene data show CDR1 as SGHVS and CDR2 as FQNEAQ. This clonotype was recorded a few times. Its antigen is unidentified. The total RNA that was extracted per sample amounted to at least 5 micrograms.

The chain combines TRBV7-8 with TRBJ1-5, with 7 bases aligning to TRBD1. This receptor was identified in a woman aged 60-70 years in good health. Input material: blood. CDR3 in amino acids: CASSLGRGNQPQHF. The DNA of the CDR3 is TGTGCCAGCAGCTTGGGCAGGGGGAATCAGCCCCAGCATTTT.